Listed here is a single TCR beta chain. The antigen is undetermined. From germline, CDR1 is SNHLY and CDR2 FYNNEI. V lost 8 bases and J 4 bases, leaving 12 bases between the germline ends. This CDR3 has 12 residues. Primers included in the PCR were 60 Vbeta and 13 Jbeta primers. Sequencing used immunoSEQ multiplex PCR; TCRdb keeps in-frame clones, though not all of them. The sample shows fewer than 75,000 clones, approximately 80% of them seen only once. These data are taken from a study of cytomegalovirus exposure and HLA in healthy donors. In the study overall: An earlier analysis found 117 million unique TCR beta sequences from approximately 200 million T cells. Within the Caucasian-associated ancestry cluster were 81% of the 398 genotyped donors.

Study-wide points: A link between a missense DCLRE1C variant and TCR beta V- and J-gene trimming emerged from a later analysis.

The chain links TRBV2 to TRBJ2-7; possibly TRBD1 for D (6 bases). The clonotype comes from a woman under 40 in good health and CMV-seronegative. Source material: PBMCs. CDR3 nucleotide sequence: TGTGCCAGCGGATGGACAGAGTACGAGCAGTACTTC. Residues: CASGWTEYEQYF.